This is a list of T cell receptor beta chains from one sample in a study of blood T cell repertoires in COVID-19. The method was immunoSEQ multiplex PCR; TCRdb's version includes in-frame clones alone and lacks a portion of them. The sample has under 450,000 clones, around 88% seen once; the top ten hold 10% to 15%. The material sequenced was peripheral blood. These TCRs come from a woman in her fifties or sixties with COVID-19, enrolled during active disease. Each CDR3 is given with its conserved first and last residue. D genes are given only for firm matches. Not all rows give a size; the values are once, few, many and, for expanded clones, a class.

CDR3aa	CDR3nt	j_gene	v_gene	d_gene	abundance
CASSIAGAGELFF	TGTGCCAGTAGTATAGCGGGGGCCGGGGAGCTGTTTTTT	TRBJ2-2	TRBV19	.	once
CASSLWTGNNQPQHF	TGTGCCAGCAGCTTGTGGACAGGGAACAATCAGCCCCAGCATTTT	TRBJ1-5	TRBV7-2	TRBD1	.
CASSPGILSYEQYF	TGTGCCAGCAGTCCGGGGATCCTCTCCTACGAGCAGTACTTC	TRBJ2-7	TRBV28	.	many
CASSEAPVGLDTQYF	TGTGCCAGCAGTGAAGCTCCCGTTGGGCTGGATACGCAGTATTTT	TRBJ2-3	TRBV2	.	.
CASSPGTPVGSYGYTF	TGTGCCAGCAGCCCAGGGACACCGGTGGGTAGCTATGGCTACACCTTC	TRBJ1-2	TRBV6-4	.	.
CASSQLSGGGGETQYF	TGCGCCAGCAGCCAACTTAGCGGGGGCGGGGGAGAGACCCAGTACTTC	TRBJ2-5	TRBV4-1	TRBD2	.
CASTPGLAWDTQYF	TGTGCCAGCACACCGGGACTAGCGTGGGATACGCAGTATTTT	TRBJ2-3	TRBV6-5	TRBD2	.
CASSLGQGISEQYF	TGTGCCAGCAGCTTAGGGCAGGGGATCTCCGAGCAGTACTTC	TRBJ2-7	TRBV13	.	.
CASGPGELFF	TGTGCCAGCGGCCCCGGGGAGCTGTTTTTT	TRBJ2-2	TRBV11-2	.	.
CASSLSGLDGEAFF	TGCGCCAGCAGCTTGTCTGGTCTTGATGGCGAAGCTTTCTTT	TRBJ1-1	TRBV5-1	.	many
CAWRGTGLSSTDTQYF	TGTGCCTGGAGGGGAACAGGTTTATCTAGCACAGATACGCAGTATTTT	TRBJ2-3	TRBV30	.	.
CASSQERRWGRGDTEAFF	TGCGCCAGCAGCCAGGAAAGGCGATGGGGGCGGGGGGACACTGAAGCTTTCTTT	TRBJ1-1	TRBV4-1	.	.
CASSAGNKQGEQYF	TGTGCCAGCAGCGCAGGAAACAAACAGGGCGAGCAGTACTTC	TRBJ2-7	TRBV9	.	.
CASSPDSRGGREQYF	TGCGCCAGCAGCCCTGACAGCCGCGGGGGAAGAGAGCAGTACTTC	TRBJ2-7	TRBV5-1	TRBD2	.
CASRSDGYTF	TGTGCCAGCAGAAGCGACGGCTACACCTTC	TRBJ1-2	TRBV6-5	.	.
CASRRTGSSDTQYF	TGTGCCAGCAGACGGACAGGGAGTTCAGATACGCAGTATTTT	TRBJ2-3	TRBV2	TRBD1	.
CASSSSGTTVEQYF	TGTGCCAGTAGCTCCTCCGGGACAACCGTGGAGCAGTACTTC	TRBJ2-7	TRBV19	.	.
CASSDKEGWNTEAFF	TGTGCCAGCAGCGACAAGGAGGGGTGGAACACTGAAGCTTTCTTT	TRBJ1-1	TRBV9	.	.
CASSLDQVTQYF	TGCGCCAGCAGCTTGGATCAGGTTACGCAGTATTTT	TRBJ2-3	TRBV5-1	.	.
CASSSDRGGYGYTF	TGTGCCAGCTCATCGGACAGGGGGGGATATGGCTACACCTTC	TRBJ1-2	TRBV18	TRBD1	.
CASSLAGSTSYGYTF	TGCGCCAGCAGCTTGGCAGGGTCGACGAGCTATGGCTACACCTTC	TRBJ1-2	TRBV5-1	.	.
CASSPRGGNQPQHF	TGTGCCAGCTCACCAAGGGGGGGTAATCAGCCCCAGCATTTT	TRBJ1-5	TRBV18	.	.
CASTIQNQPQHF	TGTGCCAGTACAATCCAAAATCAGCCCCAGCATTTT	TRBJ1-5	TRBV6-5	.	.
CASSFQPPGSTDTQYF	TGCGCCAGCAGCTTCCAACCCCCAGGGAGCACAGATACGCAGTATTTT	TRBJ2-3	TRBV5-1	.	once
CASSGIILAGASNEQYF	TGTGCCAGCAGTGGGATCATATTAGCGGGGGCGTCTAACGAGCAGTACTTC	TRBJ2-7	TRBV6-1	TRBD2	.
CASSLGVSGDTEAFF	TGTGCCAGCAGCTTGGGGGTTTCGGGGGACACTGAAGCTTTCTTT	TRBJ1-1	TRBV5-8	.	.
CASSLAASGGYEQFF	TGCGCCAGCAGCTTGGCTGCTAGCGGGGGGTATGAGCAGTTCTTC	TRBJ2-1	TRBV5-1	TRBD2	.
CASSTRTGANEKLFF	TGTGCCAGCAGCACCCGGACAGGGGCTAATGAAAAACTGTTTTTT	TRBJ1-4	TRBV14	TRBD1	.
CAGRRQGGYNEQFF	TGCGCCGGACGAAGACAGGGGGGTTACAATGAGCAGTTCTTC	TRBJ2-1	TRBV5-1	TRBD1	.
CASSLGAGEGYTF	TGCGCCAGCAGCTTGGGAGCAGGCGAAGGCTACACCTTC	TRBJ1-2	TRBV5-1	.	.
CASSVASTDTQYF	TGTGCCAGCAGCGTAGCTAGCACAGATACGCAGTATTTT	TRBJ2-3	TRBV9	.	once
CASSPSGDRGFQQYF	TGTGCCAGCAGCCCCTCTGGGGACAGGGGATTCCAGCAGTACTTC	TRBJ2-7	TRBV5-4	TRBD1	.
CASSPPGGEGETQYF	TGTGCCAGCAGCCCGCCCGGGGGAGAGGGGGAGACCCAGTACTTC	TRBJ2-5	TRBV5-4	.	few
CASSSTGDPGANVLTF	TGCGCCAGCAGTTCCACGGGGGACCCTGGGGCCAACGTCCTGACTTTC	TRBJ2-6	TRBV5-1	.	.
CASRQDGVRTGELFF	TGTGCCAGCCGACAGGACGGGGTACGGACCGGGGAGCTGTTTTTT	TRBJ2-2	TRBV6-5	.	.
CASSLDRPAYTEAFF	TGTGCCAGCAGCTTGGACAGGCCCGCGTACACTGAAGCTTTCTTT	TRBJ1-1	TRBV5-4	.	.
CASSLQGLTFEQYF	TGTGCCAGCAGTTTACAGGGACTCACGTTCGAGCAGTACTTC	TRBJ2-7	TRBV28	.	.
CASAGRRAHEQYF	TGTGCCAGCGCTGGCAGGAGGGCCCACGAGCAGTACTTC	TRBJ2-7	TRBV6-5	.	.
CASSEGGETGDDTNEKLFF	TGCGCCAGCAGTGAGGGGGGCGAAACAGGGGACGATACTAATGAAAAACTGTTTTTT	TRBJ1-4	TRBV10-1	TRBD1	.
CASTRGQSNQPQHF	TGTGCCAGCACCCGAGGGCAGAGCAATCAGCCCCAGCATTTT	TRBJ1-5	TRBV2	.	.
CASSTRLAGNTGELFF	TGCGCCAGCAGCACCCGACTAGCGGGGAACACCGGGGAGCTGTTTTTT	TRBJ2-2	TRBV5-1	TRBD2	.
CASSSSGTGRGYTF	TGCGCCAGCAGCTCCTCCGGGACAGGGAGAGGCTACACCTTC	TRBJ1-2	TRBV5-1	TRBD1	.
CASRDRERDYGYTF	TGTGCCAGCAGGGACAGGGAACGCGACTATGGCTACACCTTC	TRBJ1-2	TRBV7-9	TRBD1	once
CASSLAAGGKSEQFF	TGCGCCAGCAGCTTGGCGGCGGGGGGGAAGAGTGAGCAGTTCTTC	TRBJ2-1	TRBV5-1	TRBD2	.
CASSFGTYGTEAFF	TGTGCCAGCAGCTTTGGCACATATGGCACTGAAGCTTTCTTT	TRBJ1-1	TRBV5-6	.	.
CASSDRGQDTIYF	TGTGCCAGCAGCGACAGGGGGCAAGACACCATATATTTT	TRBJ1-3	TRBV6-5	TRBD1	.
CASTFFPRDTQYF	TGTGCCAGCACCTTTTTTCCCAGAGATACGCAGTATTTT	TRBJ2-3	TRBV6-5	.	.
CASSIRPPEEPQHF	TGTGCCAGTAGTATAAGGCCCCCCGAGGAGCCCCAGCATTTT	TRBJ1-5	TRBV19	.	.
CASSNPAAGRGFNEQFF	TGTGCCAGTAGTAATCCCGCGGCAGGGAGGGGGTTCAATGAGCAGTTCTTC	TRBJ2-1	TRBV19	.	.
CAISDSSGGAGEQFF	TGTGCCATCAGTGATTCTAGCGGGGGGGCGGGTGAGCAGTTCTTC	TRBJ2-1	TRBV10-3	TRBD2	.
CATSVTRAVGTDTQYF	TGTGCCACCAGTGTCACGAGGGCGGTGGGCACAGATACGCAGTATTTT	TRBJ2-3	TRBV24-1	.	.
CSASPGTGEEQYF	TGCAGTGCTAGTCCCGGGACAGGGGAAGAGCAGTACTTC	TRBJ2-7	TRBV20-1	TRBD1	.
CASSLVFDQNEAFF	TGCGCCAGCAGCTTGGTATTTGATCAGAATGAAGCTTTCTTT	TRBJ1-1	TRBV5-1	.	.
CSAATTGGGNTIYF	TGCAGCGCTGCTACAACAGGGGGTGGAAACACCATATATTTT	TRBJ1-3	TRBV29-1	TRBD1	few
CASRAISGNTIYF	TGTGCCAGCAGGGCCATATCGGGAAACACCATATATTTT	TRBJ1-3	TRBV12-3/TRBV12-4	.	.
CASSQASTGEFDTQYF	TGCGCCAGCAGCCAAGCCTCGACAGGGGAGTTTGATACGCAGTATTTT	TRBJ2-3	TRBV4-1	TRBD1	.